The rows below give T cell receptor beta chains drawn from one sample of a study of shared clonotypes between healthy human individuals. Generated by immunoSEQ multiplex PCR, the TCRdb table keeps only in-frame clones and is missing some. The data hold some 2,400,000 clones, with 90% to 97% observed a single time. Sequences were obtained from naive CD4+ T cells sorted from blood. The receptor set was obtained from a man younger than 35 in good health. The CDR3 runs from the conserved cysteine through the conserved F or W. Fields, in order: V gene, J gene, CDR3 protein.

TRBV7-9,TRBJ1-4,CASSLSGGEKLFF
TRBV14,TRBJ2-1,CASSQVQLLGTSGRSGEQFF
TRBV4-3,TRBJ1-5,CASSQDSDQPQHF
TRBV4-2,TRBJ2-4,CASSQDSGIQYF
TRBV19,TRBJ1-6,CASTETGVVNSPLHF
TRBV6-5,TRBJ1-6,CASSRQGSGSPLHF
TRBV19,TRBJ1-6,CASSTLGGPSNSPLHF
TRBV7-2,TRBJ2-1,CASSRTSGGIYEQFF
TRBV12-5,TRBJ1-1,CASGWGWAGTTEAFF
TRBV7-6,TRBJ1-5,CASSLSAGVNQPQHF
TRBV27,TRBJ1-4,CASSFGSGYGEKLFF